This T cell receptor (beta chain) comes out of a study of blood T cell repertoires in COVID-19. Background on the study: Collection of acute and convalescent COVID-19 samples took place in the United States, Italy and Spain. PBMCs, B-cell-depleted T cells, or T cells provided the cDNA or gDNA that made up the material.

V gave up 2 bases and J gave up 13 bases; unmatched junction bases: 7. This CDR3 spans 13 amino acids. Germline V gives CDR1 MNHNS, CDR2 SASEGT. As originally analysed: Nucleated cell number was recorded as an estimate derived from reference gene primer amplification. Measured with immunoSEQ multiplex PCR; TCRdb has only the in-frame clones, and not every one. That table furnishes V, J and clone size, whereas the DNA furnished D and trimming. Found here are 180,000 or so clones, roughly four fifths of them singletons; the top ten hold roughly 7.1%. The sequence derives from a man in his forties or fifties who had recovered from COVID-19. The chain carries TRBV6-1 and TRBJ2-1, with 8 positions matching TRBD2. Sequencing used peripheral blood. The CDR3, as DNA: TGTGCCAGCAGTGAACGGAGCGGGAGAAGTCAGTTCTTC. Translation: CASSERSGRSQFF.